The sample holds a few counts of the clone carrying this T cell receptor beta chain. Its target is not known. Time point here: patch test 2, 6 weeks after DPC sensitization. Treatment here: therapeutic diphenylcyclopropenone sensitization with weekly scalp DPC. Each donor was an alopecia patient between 18 and 70 years of age who qualified for DPC. This entry belongs to a study of human T cells and chemical hapten exposure. One entry per CDR3 protein results from TCRdb running MiXCR on the RACE reads. The sample contains hundreds of thousands of distinct CDR3 sequences, about 6.3% of which appear only once. Study conclusions and caveats: DPC sensitization left the count of TCRs above 1 in 1000 unchanged.

The ends were cut back, 6 bases at V and 2 bases at J, with 20 bases in the middle. In germline, CDR1 is DFQATT, CDR2 SNEGSKA (reference sequence). This CDR3 region has 16 residues. The chain uses TRBV20-1 and TRBJ1-3; D unclear. The sequence came from a woman aged 18-30 years with alopecia areata. Some clones in this sample may be carry-over from other donors' samples. Specimen: whole blood, collected in connection with sensitization to the hapten diphenylcyclopropenone (DPC). The DNA of the CDR3 is TGCAGTGCCAGCATCTGGACCCACGATCCTGGAAACACCATATATTTT. It is translated as CSASIWTHDPGNTIYF.